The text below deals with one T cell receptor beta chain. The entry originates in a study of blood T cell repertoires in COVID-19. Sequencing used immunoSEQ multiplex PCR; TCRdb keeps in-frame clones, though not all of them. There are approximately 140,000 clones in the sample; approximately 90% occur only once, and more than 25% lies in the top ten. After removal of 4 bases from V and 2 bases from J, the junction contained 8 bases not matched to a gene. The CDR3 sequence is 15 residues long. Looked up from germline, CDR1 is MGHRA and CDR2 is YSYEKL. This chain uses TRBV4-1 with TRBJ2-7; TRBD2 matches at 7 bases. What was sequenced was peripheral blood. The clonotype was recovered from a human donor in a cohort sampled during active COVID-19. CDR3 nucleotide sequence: TGCGCCAGCAGCCTGGGGGAGGGGCGGGCCTACGAGCAGTACTTC. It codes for CASSLGEGRAYEQYF.